The 25 T cell receptor beta chains below all came from one sample that was sequenced in a study of T-cell memory formation after mild COVID-19. TCRdb reprocessed the 5' RACE reads via MiXCR and lists one record per CDR3 protein. The sample records about 560,000 distinct CDR3 sequences, less than 25% being singletons. Material: PBMCs or a T cell subset sorted from them (not recorded which). These receptors came from an adult woman who had mild COVID-19 (a few samples of this study predate the infection). Cell type and time point are not known.

This clonotype was seen a handful of times. The chain recombines TRBV4-1 with TRBJ1-5, with 8 bases aligning to TRBD1. J gave up 4 bases and V 1 base, and 0 bases lay outside the gene matches. Germline V lookup: CDR1 MGHRA, CDR2 YSYEKL. The CDR3 length is 14 residues. The DNA for the CDR3 is TGCGCCAGCAGCCAAGGGACAGGGAATCAGCCCCAGCATTTT. Translation gives CASSQGTGNQPQHF.

This clonotype has a handful of counts. The V gene is TRBV11-2, the J gene TRBJ1-3; no reliable D call. In germline, CDR1 is SGHAT, CDR2 FQNNGV. Between the trimmed V and J ends, which lost 1 base and 0 bases, there was a span of 16 bases. The CDR3 is 18 amino acids. CDR3 nucleotides: TGTGCCAGCAGCTTAGGTTACATTAGTACTGGCTCTGGAAACACCATATATTTT. Encoded protein: CASSLGYISTGSGNTIYF.

This clonotype was found a few times. The chain uses TRBV4-1 and TRBJ1-6, with D perhaps matching TRBD1 (6 bases). CDR3 size: 15 residues. V was clipped by 5 bases and J by 7 bases, with 15 bases between them. Looked up from germline, CDR1 is MGHRA and CDR2 is YSYEKL. The CDR3 DNA sequence: TGCGCCAGCAGCTTCCGATCCGGGACAAATTCACCCCTCCACTTT. Its protein is CASSFRSGTNSPLHF.

The chain links TRBV2 to TRBJ2-1; D remains unclear. V lost 8 bases and J lost 10, with 12 bases in between. Germline V gene lookup returns CDR1 SNHLY and CDR2 FYNNEI. This CDR3 comprises 11 residues. This chain's CDR3 is CASYLFPEQFF. The CDR3 region has the DNA TGTGCCAGCTACTTGTTCCCCGAGCAGTTCTTC.

This clonotype was counted between two and nine times. V gene TRBV20-1 combines with J gene TRBJ1-1; 9 nucleotides line up with TRBD1. Germline CDR1 DFQATT, CDR2 SNEGSKA (reference sequence). V trimming: 6 bases; J trimming: 1 base; junction bases outside the gene matches: 3. This CDR3 has 13 amino acids. CDR3 nucleotide sequence: TGCAGTGCCGGACAGGGGCCGAACACTGAAGCTTTCTTT. Amino acid sequence: CSAGQGPNTEAFF.

There are a few counts of this clonotype. V is TRBV5-1 and J is TRBJ2-7, with 11 nucleotides matching TRBD2. This CDR3 contains 17 residues. Germline V lookup: CDR1 SGHRS, CDR2 YFSETQ. V lost 0 bases to trimming and J lost 1 base; unmatched junction nucleotides: 6. CDR3 sequence reads: CASSLAGTSGNSYEQYF. The CDR3 coding sequence is TGCGCCAGCAGCTTGGCCGGGACTAGCGGCAATTCCTACGAGCAGTACTTC.

V and J are TRBV7-8 and TRBJ2-2; the match to TRBD2 covers 10 bases. Germline CDR1 and CDR2: SGHVS and FQNEAQ. V shed 5 bases and J 8 bases; nucleotides not matched to a gene: 2. This CDR3 has 13 residues. CDR3 in DNA: TGTGCCAGCAGCACGGGACTAGCGGGGGAGCTGTTTTTT. Translated, it gives CASSTGLAGELFF.

The genes are TRBV6-5 and TRBJ2-3; D is unresolved. The V and J ends lost 5 bases and 10 bases respectively, with 22 bases between them. Germline values: CDR1 MNHEY, CDR2 SVGAGI. The CDR3 runs 15 residues. The CDR3 reads CASSAALVPLKAQYF. CDR3 nucleotides: TGTGCCAGCAGTGCGGCCTTAGTGCCCCTAAAGGCGCAGTATTTT.

The gene calls are TRBV20-1 and TRBJ2-3; 9 bases match TRBD2. The junction had 10 bases not matched to a gene; V was cut back by 6 bases and J by 3 bases. This CDR3 region has 15 residues. CDR1 is DFQATT, CDR2 SNEGSKA, per germline (reference sequence). The CDR3 sequence is CSATGGSGRTDTQYF. The CDR3 region has the DNA TGCAGTGCCACGGGGGGTAGCGGGAGAACAGATACGCAGTATTTT.

The chain links TRBV6-5 to TRBJ1-5; no clear D gene. This CDR3 has 13 amino acids. Germline loops: CDR1 MNHEY, CDR2 SVGAGI. Trimming took 6 bases from V and 7 from J, leaving 13 bases between them. The CDR3 coding sequence is TGTGCCAGCAGCTACAGTAGCGGGCAGCCCCAGCATTTT. This codes for CASSYSSGQPQHF.

The chain carries TRBV12-3 or TRBV12-4 and TRBJ1-5; the match to TRBD1 covers 9 bases. V lost 6 bases to trimming and J lost 0 bases; unmatched junction nucleotides: 12. This CDR3 is built from 18 residues. CDR3 nucleotide sequence: TGTGCCAGCAGGTGGGACAGGGATGTACGGTATAGCAATCAGCCCCAGCATTTT. Protein product: CASRWDRDVRYSNQPQHF.

This clonotype was found a few times. This rearrangement joins TRBV12-3 or TRBV12-4 to TRBJ2-7, with a possible D match to TRBD1 (5 bases). There are 14 residues in the CDR3. Trimming removed 4 bases from V and 4 bases from J, with 14 bases in between. CDR3 nucleotide sequence: TGTGCCAGCAGTTCCCCCAGGGCGTGGTACGAGCAGTACTTC. This encodes CASSSPRAWYEQYF.

Ten or more counts support this clonotype. The chain employs TRBV12-3 or TRBV12-4 and TRBJ2-3, with D perhaps matching TRBD2 (6 bases). This CDR3 is built from 13 residues. Trimming removed 3 bases at V and 11 bases at J, with 15 bases between. The CDR3 sequence: CASSFRLEGEQYF. In DNA, the CDR3 is TGTGCCAGCAGTTTCCGACTAGAAGGAGAGCAGTATTTT.

The chain is built from TRBV2 and TRBJ2-7; 7 bases line up with TRBD1. CDR1 is SNHLY and CDR2 is FYNNEI in the germline V gene. CDR3 length: 12 amino acids. The J segment lost 5 bases and the V segment lost 5 bases, leaving 3 bases of the junction unmatched. CDR3 sequence: CASSMTGNEQYF. The CDR3 nucleotides read TGTGCCAGCAGTATGACAGGGAACGAGCAGTACTTC.

This clonotype came up a few times. The CDR3 bases are TGCAGTGCTAGAGGGGTATCCTACGAGCAGTACTTC. This sequence encodes CSARGVSYEQYF. The rearrangement joins TRBV20-1 to TRBJ2-7, with unresolved D. V was clipped by 1 base and J by 1 base, with 5 bases between them. This CDR3 region has 12 residues. Germline V gives CDR1 DFQATT, CDR2 SNEGSKA (reference sequence).

This clonotype appeared a few times. The rearrangement uses TRBV15 and TRBJ2-2, with unresolved D. Germline-derived CDR1 and CDR2 are LNHNV and YYDKDF (reference sequence). This CDR3 has 13 residues. V was shortened by 0 bases and J by 6 bases, with 5 bases between the two germline ends. CDR3 sequence (DNA): TGTGCCACCAGCAGAGACCCCGCCGGGGAGCTGTTTTTT. As protein: CATSRDPAGELFF.

This clonotype was found a few times. The V gene is TRBV24-1, the J gene TRBJ2-2; D not certain. Trimming left V 3 bases short and J 4 bases short, with 11 bases between. CDR3 length: 15 amino acids. CDR1 and CDR2 from the germline V gene are KGHDR and SFDVKD. Here the CDR3 DNA reads TGTGCCACCAGTGATCCCGGCCTACCCACCGGGGAGCTGTTTTTT. It is translated as CATSDPGLPTGELFF.

The chain joins TRBV11-2 to TRBJ1-5, with 10 bases matching TRBD1. Germline lookup yields CDR1 SGHAT and CDR2 FQNNGV. V dropped 5 bases and J dropped 9; count of bases not matched to a gene: 7. The CDR3 consists of 14 residues. The DNA of the CDR3 is TGTGCCAGCAGCCTCCGGACAGGGGGAACGCCCCAGCATTTT. Translation gives CASSLRTGGTPQHF. The full variable domain, rest sourced from reference TRBV11-2 and TRBJ1-5, is EAGVAQSPRYKIIEKRQSVAFWCNPISGHATLYWYQQILGQGPKLLIQFQNNGVVDDSQLPKDRFSAERLKGVDSTLKIQPAKLEDSAVYLCASSLRTGGTPQHFGDGTRLSIL.

The gene calls are TRBV6-1 and TRBJ1-4; TRBD1 might be the D (6 bases). The CDR3 extends over 12 amino acids. Germline CDR1 and CDR2: MNHNS and SASEGT. Deletions cut 7 bases from V and 8 bases from J, with 11 bases between. The CDR3 is CASKLTGEKLFF. DNA for the CDR3: TGTGCCAGCAAATTGACAGGAGAAAAACTGTTTTTT.

This clonotype occurred a few times. This chain uses TRBV24-1 with TRBJ2-1; D might be TRBD1 (5 bases). V dropped 5 bases and J dropped 0 bases, with 10 bases sitting between them. The CDR3 sequence is 15 residues long. Germline V lookup: CDR1 KGHDR, CDR2 SFDVKD. The CDR3 sequence is CATSAQQGSYNEQFF. For the CDR3, the DNA is TGTGCCACCAGTGCCCAGCAGGGCTCCTACAATGAGCAGTTCTTC.

In its sample, this clonotype was seen a few times. CDR3 in amino acids: CASSDRRVYTF. For the CDR3, the DNA is TGCGCCAGCAGCGACCGACGTGTCTACACCTTC. V gene TRBV4-3 combines with J gene TRBJ1-2; D uncertain. Germline CDR1 and CDR2: LGHNA and YSLEER. This CDR3 comprises 11 residues. The V and J ends lost 5 bases and 10 bases respectively, with 11 bases between them.

The rearrangement uses TRBV3-1 and TRBJ2-3; D remains ambiguous. V lost 4 bases and J 5 bases, leaving 13 bases between the germline ends. Germline loops: CDR1 LGHDT, CDR2 YNNKEL (reference sequence). The CDR3 runs to 14 residues. CDR3 in amino acids: CASSLLGPGDTQYF. The DNA of the CDR3 is TGTGCCAGCAGCCTCCTAGGGCCGGGAGATACGCAGTATTTT.

The chain employs TRBV15 and TRBJ1-1; 7 bases fit TRBD1. The CDR3 spans 18 residues. V lost 0 bases, J lost 2 bases, and 12 bases stayed unmatched. The germline V gene has CDR1 LNHNV and CDR2 YYDKDF (reference sequence). Written as DNA, the CDR3 is TGTGCCACCAGCAGAGATTCCCCCCCAGGGGGGCTCAACACTGAAGCTTTCTTT. Translating it yields CATSRDSPPGGLNTEAFF.

The chain has TRBV5-5 and TRBJ1-1; the D gene is possibly TRBD1 (5 bases). The V gene lost 1 base and the J gene lost 11 bases, with 15 bases spanning the gap. CDR3 length: 13 amino acids. Germline V gene lookup returns CDR1 SGHKS and CDR2 YYEKEE (reference sequence). The CDR3 nucleotides read TGTGCCAGCAGCTTGAGCAGGGACCGGGGGGCTTTCTTT. Residues: CASSLSRDRGAFF.

The sample holds one count of this clonotype. The junction does not match germline at one end; this may be a read error. The V and J genes are TRBV25-1 and TRBJ2-1, with TRBD2 as a possible D gene (6 bases). Germline CDR1 and CDR2: MGHDK and SYGVNS. The CDR3 consists of 15 residues. CDR3 DNA sequence: TGTGCCAGCAGACATAGCGGAAGCTCCTACAATGAGCTGTTCTTC. Translated: CASRHSGSSYNELFF. The full variable domain, with the rest looked up from reference TRBV25-1 and TRBJ2-1, is EADIYQTPRYLVIGTGKKITLECSQTMGHDKMYWYQQDPGMELHLIHYSYGVNSTEKGDLSSESTVSRIRTEHFPLTLESARPSHTSQYLCASRHSGSSYNELFFGPGTRLTVL.